This T cell receptor (beta chain) is from a study of blood T cell repertoires in COVID-19. Turning to the study itself: T cells, B-cell-depleted T cells, or PBMCs provided the cDNA or gDNA that served as material.

Participants' own reports of clinical history determined their cohort assignment. Profiling relied on immunoSEQ multiplex PCR, and the TCRdb table lists in-frame clones only, not all of them. The profile shows 280,000 or so clones, around 85% of them singletons. Germline V gives CDR1 LNHDA, CDR2 SQIVND (reference sequence). The CDR3 totals 13 residues. The ends were cut back, 6 bases at V and 2 bases at J, with 10 bases in the middle. Sequenced material: PBMCs or T cells enriched from blood (not recorded which). This sequence originates from a woman in her forties or fifties who had recovered from COVID-19. The rearrangement links TRBV19 to TRBJ1-2; TRBD1 might be the D (6 bases). CDR3 amino acids: CASRFTGNYGYTF. Here the CDR3 DNA reads TGTGCCAGTAGATTTACAGGGAACTATGGCTACACCTTC.